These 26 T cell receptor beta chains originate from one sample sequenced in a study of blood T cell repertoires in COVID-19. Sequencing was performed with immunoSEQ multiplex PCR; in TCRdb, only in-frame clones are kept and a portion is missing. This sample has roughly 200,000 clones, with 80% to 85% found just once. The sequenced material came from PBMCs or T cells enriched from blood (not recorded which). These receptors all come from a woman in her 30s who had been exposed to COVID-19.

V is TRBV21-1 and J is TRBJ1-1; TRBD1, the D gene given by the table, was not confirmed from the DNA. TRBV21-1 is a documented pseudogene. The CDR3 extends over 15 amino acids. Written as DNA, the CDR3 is TGTGCCAGCAGCAAAGTCGGCAGGGGGGTCACTGAAGCTTTCTTT. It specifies CASSKVGRGVTEAFF.

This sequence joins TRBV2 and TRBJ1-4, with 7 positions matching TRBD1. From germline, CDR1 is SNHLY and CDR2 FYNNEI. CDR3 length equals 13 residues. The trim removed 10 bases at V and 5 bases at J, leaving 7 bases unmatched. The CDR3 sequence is CATVDRTNEKLFF. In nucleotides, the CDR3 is TGTGCCACCGTGGACAGGACAAATGAAAAACTGTTTTTT. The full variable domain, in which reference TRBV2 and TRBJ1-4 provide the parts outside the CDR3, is EPEVTQTPSHQVTQMGQEVILRCVPISNHLYFYWYRQILGQKVEFLVSFYNNEISEKSEIFDDQFSVERPDGSNFTLKIRSTKLEDSAMYFCATVDRTNEKLFFGSGTQLSVL.

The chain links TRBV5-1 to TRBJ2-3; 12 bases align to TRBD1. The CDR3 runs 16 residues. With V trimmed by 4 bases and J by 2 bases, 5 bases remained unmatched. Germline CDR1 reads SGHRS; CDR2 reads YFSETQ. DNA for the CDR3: TGCGCCAGCAGCCCCGGGGACAGGGGGCCCACAGATACGCAGTATTTT. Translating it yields CASSPGDRGPTDTQYF.

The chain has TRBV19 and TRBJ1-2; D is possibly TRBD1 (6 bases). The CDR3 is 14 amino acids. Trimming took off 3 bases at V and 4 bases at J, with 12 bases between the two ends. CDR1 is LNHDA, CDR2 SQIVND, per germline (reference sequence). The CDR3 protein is CASSIHRETYGYTF. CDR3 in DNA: TGTGCCAGTAGTATCCACAGGGAGACCTATGGCTACACCTTC.

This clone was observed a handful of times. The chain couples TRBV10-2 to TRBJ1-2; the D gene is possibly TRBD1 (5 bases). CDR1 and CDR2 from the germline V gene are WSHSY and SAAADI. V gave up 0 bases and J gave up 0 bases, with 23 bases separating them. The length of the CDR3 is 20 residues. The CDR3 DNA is TGCGCCAGCAGTGAGTCGGTCTCTTTGGGTGTCCTAGGGGCTAACTATGGCTACACCTTC. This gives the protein CASSESVSLGVLGANYGYTF.

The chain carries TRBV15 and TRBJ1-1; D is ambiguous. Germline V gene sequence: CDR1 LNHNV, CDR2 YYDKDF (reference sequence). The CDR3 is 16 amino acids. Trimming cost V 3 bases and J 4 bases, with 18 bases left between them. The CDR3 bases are TGTGCCACCAGCAGTCACCCCCCGCCGGGAGGCACTGAAGCTTTCTTT. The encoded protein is CATSSHPPPGGTEAFF.

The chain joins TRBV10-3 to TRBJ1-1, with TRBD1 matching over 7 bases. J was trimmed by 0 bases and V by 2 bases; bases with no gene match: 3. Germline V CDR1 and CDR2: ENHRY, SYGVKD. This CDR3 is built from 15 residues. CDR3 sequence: CAISERDSMNTEAFF. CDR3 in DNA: TGTGCCATCAGTGAGAGGGACAGCATGAACACTGAAGCTTTCTTT.

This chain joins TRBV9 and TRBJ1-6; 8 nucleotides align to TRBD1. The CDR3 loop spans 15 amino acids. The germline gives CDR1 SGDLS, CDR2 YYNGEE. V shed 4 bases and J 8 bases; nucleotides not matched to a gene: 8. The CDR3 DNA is TGTGCCAGCAGCACCCGGACAGGGAGTGATTCACCCCTCCACTTT. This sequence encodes CASSTRTGSDSPLHF.

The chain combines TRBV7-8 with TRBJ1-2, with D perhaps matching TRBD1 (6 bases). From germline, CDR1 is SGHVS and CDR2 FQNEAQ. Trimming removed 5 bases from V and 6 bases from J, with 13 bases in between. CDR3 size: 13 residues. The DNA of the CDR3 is TGTGCCAGCAGCCGGGACAAGCCGAATGGCTACACCTTC. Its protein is CASSRDKPNGYTF.

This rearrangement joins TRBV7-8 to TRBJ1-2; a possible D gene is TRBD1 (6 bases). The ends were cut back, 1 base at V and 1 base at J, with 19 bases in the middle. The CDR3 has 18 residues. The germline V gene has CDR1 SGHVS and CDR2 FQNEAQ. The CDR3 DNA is TGTGCCAGCAGCTTAGTAGGGGGGGTAGGGGTAATTAACTATGGCTACACCTTC. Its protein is CASSLVGGVGVINYGYTF.

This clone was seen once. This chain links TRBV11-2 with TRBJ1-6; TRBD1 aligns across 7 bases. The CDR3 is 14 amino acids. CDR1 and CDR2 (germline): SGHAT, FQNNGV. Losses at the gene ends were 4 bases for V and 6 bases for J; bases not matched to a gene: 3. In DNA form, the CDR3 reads TGTGCCAGCAGCTCGACAGGGCGTAATTCACCCCTCCACTTT. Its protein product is CASSSTGRNSPLHF.

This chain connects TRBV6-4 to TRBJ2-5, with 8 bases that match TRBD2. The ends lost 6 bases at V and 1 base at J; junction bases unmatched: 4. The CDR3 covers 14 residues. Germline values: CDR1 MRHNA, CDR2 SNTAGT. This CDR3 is CASRESGGQETQYF. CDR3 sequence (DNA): TGTGCCAGCAGAGAAAGCGGGGGCCAAGAGACCCAGTACTTC.

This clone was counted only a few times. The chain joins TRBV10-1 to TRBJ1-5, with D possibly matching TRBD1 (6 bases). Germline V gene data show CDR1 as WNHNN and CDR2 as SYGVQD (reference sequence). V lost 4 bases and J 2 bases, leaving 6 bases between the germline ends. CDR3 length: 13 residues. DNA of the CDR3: TGCGCCAGCAGTGGACAGGGCAATCAGCCCCAGCATTTT. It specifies CASSGQGNQPQHF.

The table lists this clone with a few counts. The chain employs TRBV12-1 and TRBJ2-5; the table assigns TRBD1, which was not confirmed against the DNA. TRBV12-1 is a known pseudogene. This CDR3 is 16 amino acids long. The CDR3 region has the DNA TGTGCCAGCAGCAAGAAATTGACAGGTCGAAGAGAGACCCAGTACTTC. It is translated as CASSKKLTGRRETQYF.

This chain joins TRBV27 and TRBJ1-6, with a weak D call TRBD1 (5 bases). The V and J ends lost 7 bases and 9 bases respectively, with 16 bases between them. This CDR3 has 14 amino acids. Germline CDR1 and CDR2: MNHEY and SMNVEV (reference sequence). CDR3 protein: CASTTTGYGSPLHF. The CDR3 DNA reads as TGTGCCAGCACCACTACAGGCTATGGTTCACCCCTCCACTTT.

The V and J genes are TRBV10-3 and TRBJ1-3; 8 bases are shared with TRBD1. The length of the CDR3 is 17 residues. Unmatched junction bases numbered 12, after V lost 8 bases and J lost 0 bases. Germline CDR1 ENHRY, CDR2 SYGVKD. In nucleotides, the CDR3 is TGTGCCATCCTTACTTCCGGGACAGGACGCTCTGGAAACACCATATATTTT. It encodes CAILTSGTGRSGNTIYF.

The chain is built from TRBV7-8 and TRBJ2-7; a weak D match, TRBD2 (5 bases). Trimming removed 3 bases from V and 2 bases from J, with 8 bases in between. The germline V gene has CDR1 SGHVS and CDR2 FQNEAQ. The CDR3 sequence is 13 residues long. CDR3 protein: CASSLAGTYEQYF. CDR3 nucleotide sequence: TGTGCCAGCAGCTTGGCGGGCACCTACGAGCAGTACTTC.

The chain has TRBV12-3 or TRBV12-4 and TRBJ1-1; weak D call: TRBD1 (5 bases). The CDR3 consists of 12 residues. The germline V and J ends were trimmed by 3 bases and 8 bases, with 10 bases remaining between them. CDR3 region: CASSLGGFEAFF. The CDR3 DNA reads TGTGCCAGCAGTTTGGGGGGTTTCGAAGCTTTCTTT.

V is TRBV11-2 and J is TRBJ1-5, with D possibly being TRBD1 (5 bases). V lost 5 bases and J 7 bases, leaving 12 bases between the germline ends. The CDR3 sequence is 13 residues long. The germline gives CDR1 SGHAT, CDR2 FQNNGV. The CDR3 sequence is CASSTQGGQPQHF. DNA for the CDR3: TGTGCCAGCAGCACGCAGGGTGGACAGCCCCAGCATTTT.

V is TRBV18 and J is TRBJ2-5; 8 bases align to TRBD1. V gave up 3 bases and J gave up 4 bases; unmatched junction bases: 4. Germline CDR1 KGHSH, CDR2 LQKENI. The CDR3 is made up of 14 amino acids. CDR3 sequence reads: CASSPGQGTETQYF. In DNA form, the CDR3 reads TGTGCCAGCTCACCCGGACAGGGAACAGAGACCCAGTACTTC.

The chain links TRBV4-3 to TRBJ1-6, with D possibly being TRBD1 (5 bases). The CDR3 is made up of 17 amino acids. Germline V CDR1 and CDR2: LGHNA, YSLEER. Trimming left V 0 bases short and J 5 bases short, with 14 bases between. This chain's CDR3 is CASSQESPGVNNSPLHF. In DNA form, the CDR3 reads TGCGCCAGCAGCCAAGAAAGTCCGGGGGTGAATAATTCACCCCTCCACTTT.

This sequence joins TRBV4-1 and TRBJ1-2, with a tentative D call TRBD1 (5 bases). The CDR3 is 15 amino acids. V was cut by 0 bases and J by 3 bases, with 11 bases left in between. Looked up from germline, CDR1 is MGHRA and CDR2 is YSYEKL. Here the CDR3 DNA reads TGCGCCAGCAGCCAAGAAATAGGGGTCGACTATGGCTACACCTTC. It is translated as CASSQEIGVDYGYTF.

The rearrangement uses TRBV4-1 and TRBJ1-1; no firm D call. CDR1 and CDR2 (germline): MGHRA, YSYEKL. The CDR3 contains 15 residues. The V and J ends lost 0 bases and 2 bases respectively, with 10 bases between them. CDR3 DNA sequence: TGCGCCAGCAGCCAAGATCCGGCGGTAAACACTGAAGCTTTCTTT. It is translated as CASSQDPAVNTEAFF.

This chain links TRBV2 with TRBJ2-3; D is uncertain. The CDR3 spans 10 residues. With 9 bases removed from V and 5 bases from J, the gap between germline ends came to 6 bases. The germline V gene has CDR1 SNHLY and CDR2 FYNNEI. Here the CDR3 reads CARRVDTQYF. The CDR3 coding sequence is TGTGCCAGACGCGTAGATACGCAGTATTTT.

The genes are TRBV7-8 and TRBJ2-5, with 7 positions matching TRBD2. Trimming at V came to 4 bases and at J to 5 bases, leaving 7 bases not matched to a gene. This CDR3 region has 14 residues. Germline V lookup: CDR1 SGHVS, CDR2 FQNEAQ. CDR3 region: CASSSSGVTETQYF. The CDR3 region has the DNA TGTGCCAGCAGCTCAAGCGGGGTCACGGAGACCCAGTACTTC. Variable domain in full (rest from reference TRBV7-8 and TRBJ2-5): GAGVSQSPRYKVAKRGQDVALRCDPISGHVSLFWYQQALGQGPEFLTYFQNEAQLDKSGLPSDRFFAERPEGSVSTLKIQRTQQEDSAVYLCASSSSGVTETQYFGPGTRLLVL.

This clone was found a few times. For the CDR3, the DNA is TGTGCCAGCAGCAAAAAAAGGACAGGAAAGAATCAGCCCCAGCATTTT. It specifies CASSKKRTGKNQPQHF. The chain recombines TRBV21-1 with TRBJ1-5; the tabulated D call, TRBD1, remains unverified against the DNA. TRBV21-1 is a recognized pseudogene. The CDR3 length is 16 residues.